The 14 T cell receptor beta chains in this list originate from one sample, sequenced in a study of T cells after yellow fever vaccination. Via MiXCR, TCRdb re-called the 5' RACE reads, giving one row per CDR3 protein. The table has roughly 120,000 distinct CDR3 sequences, 7.4% seen once. Sequencing used CD4+ T cells sorted from PBMCs, obtained around 10 days after the first yellow fever vaccination. The source is a man aged 18-30 years who received the YFV17D yellow fever vaccine.

At least ten counts were recorded for this clonotype. The chain combines TRBV4-3 with TRBJ2-1, with 8 bases that match TRBD1. Germline V gene sequence: CDR1 LGHNA, CDR2 YSLEER. The CDR3 spans 15 residues. Germline trimming cut 1 base from V and 8 bases from J; bases unmatched to any gene: 7. The CDR3 protein is CASSQAGGILDEQFF. CDR3 coding DNA: TGCGCCAGCAGCCAAGCAGGGGGCATCCTCGATGAGCAGTTCTTC.

This clonotype appeared many times. The chain joins TRBV6-5 to TRBJ1-4; D is undetermined. Trimming removed 0 bases at V and 7 bases at J, with 9 bases between. Germline CDR1 is MNHEY and CDR2 is SVGAGI. The CDR3 totals 14 residues. The CDR3 sequence: CASSYSQTREKLFF. The CDR3 region has the DNA TGTGCCAGCAGTTACTCACAGACGCGTGAAAAACTGTTTTTT.

This clonotype occurred many times. DNA of the CDR3: TGCGCCAGCAGCGCGACTAGCTCATCCTACGAGCAGTACTTC. Translated, it gives CASSATSSSYEQYF. This rearrangement joins TRBV5-1 to TRBJ2-7, with 7 bases that match TRBD2. Per the germline V gene, CDR1 is SGHRS and CDR2 is YFSETQ. V lost 4 bases and J lost 1; bases outside the gene matches: 5. The CDR3 runs to 14 residues.

The gene calls are TRBV3-1 and TRBJ2-1; 9 bases are shared with TRBD2. Looked up from germline, CDR1 is LGHDT and CDR2 is YNNKEL (reference sequence). This CDR3 has 16 amino acids. J gave up 5 bases and V 11 bases, and 16 bases lay outside the gene matches. The CDR3 DNA reads TGTGCCTGCTGCCCCTATCCCCTAGCGGGAAACAATGAGCAGTTCTTC. Protein sequence: CACCPYPLAGNNEQFF.

This clonotype was counted at least ten times. The V and J genes are TRBV6-5 and TRBJ2-5; D is ambiguous. The CDR3 is 14 residues long. Germline loops: CDR1 MNHEY, CDR2 SVGAGI. Trimming shortened V by 2 bases and J by 2 bases, and 9 bases separated the two germline ends. The CDR3 DNA reads TGTGCCAGCAGTTACGGGCCCAGACAAGAGACCCAGTACTTC. This sequence encodes CASSYGPRQETQYF.

At least ten counts were recorded for this clonotype. The V call is TRBV10-2, the J call TRBJ2-7; unclear D gene. The CDR3 has 11 residues. Looked up from germline, CDR1 is WSHSY and CDR2 is SAAADI. Trimming took off 4 bases at V and 5 bases at J, with 6 bases between the two ends. The CDR3 DNA reads TGCGCCAGCAGTGCCTCTCACGAGCAGTACGTC. Amino acids: CASSASHEQYV.

This clonotype showed up many times. This chain joins TRBV6-5 and TRBJ1-6; tentative D call: TRBD1 (5 bases). The CDR3 is 17 residues long. V was shortened by 6 bases and J by 1 base, with 16 bases between the two germline ends. Germline-derived CDR1 and CDR2 are MNHEY and SVGAGI. CDR3 residues: CASRLPVGASYNSPLHF. As DNA, the CDR3 is TGTGCCAGCAGGCTTCCCGTAGGGGCATCCTATAATTCACCCCTCCACTTT.

This clonotype has ten or more counts. V and J are TRBV5-1 and TRBJ2-2; possibly TRBD1 for D (5 bases). Germline CDR1 is SGHRS and CDR2 is YFSETQ. The CDR3 sequence is 13 residues long. Trimming shortened V by 4 bases and J by 6 bases, and 10 bases separated the two germline ends. CDR3 in DNA: TGCGCCAGCAGCCGACAGTTTCCCGGGGAGCTGTTTTTT. Protein sequence: CASSRQFPGELFF.

This clonotype came up many times. The chain combines TRBV7-8 with TRBJ2-7, with D perhaps TRBD1 (5 bases). Trimming cost V 5 bases and J 3 bases, with 11 bases left between them. Germline CDR1 reads SGHVS; CDR2 reads FQNEAQ. This CDR3 spans 13 amino acids. CDR3 loop: CASSTQGHYEQYF. DNA for the CDR3: TGTGCCAGCAGCACTCAGGGCCACTACGAGCAGTACTTC.

This clonotype was found many times. This chain connects TRBV28 to TRBJ1-5; the match to TRBD1 covers 7 bases. V dropped 3 bases and J dropped 0; count of bases not matched to a gene: 8. The CDR3 has 17 amino acids. Germline V gives CDR1 MDHEN, CDR2 SYDVKM. The CDR3 loop reads CASSLGQTDFSNQPQHF. CDR3 nucleotide sequence: TGTGCCAGCAGTTTGGGACAGACCGACTTTAGCAATCAGCCCCAGCATTTT. Looking up the rest from reference TRBV28 and TRBJ1-5 gives the full variable domain: DVKVTQSSRYLVKRTGEKVFLECVQDMDHENMFWYRQDPGLGLRLIYFSYDVKMKEKGDIPEGYSVSREKKERFSLILESASTNQTSMYLCASSLGQTDFSNQPQHFGDGTRLSIL.

There are many counts of this clonotype. The V gene is TRBV7-8, the J gene TRBJ2-7; the D gene is possibly TRBD2 (5 bases). With 4 bases removed from V and 6 bases from J, the gap between germline ends came to 19 bases. Looked up from germline, CDR1 is SGHVS and CDR2 is FQNEAQ. The CDR3 extends over 15 amino acids. The CDR3 loop is CASSSGNPAISEQYF. CDR3 bases: TGTGCCAGCAGCTCCGGGAACCCTGCGATTTCCGAGCAGTACTTC.

This clonotype was observed at least ten times. The rearrangement uses TRBV24-1 and TRBJ1-2, with 8 bases that match TRBD1. From germline, CDR1 is KGHDR and CDR2 SFDVKD. Trimming cost V 2 bases and J 4 bases; bases outside gene matches: 14. This CDR3 is built from 18 residues. The CDR3 DNA reads as TGTGCCACCAGTGATTCCCAGACCACCAGGGGGCCGTCCTATGGCTACACCTTC. Translating gives CATSDSQTTRGPSYGYTF.

Many counts were recorded for this clonotype. This sequence joins TRBV7-9 and TRBJ1-1, with D hard to call. Per the germline V gene, CDR1 is SEHNR and CDR2 is FQNEAQ (reference sequence). The CDR3 runs to 14 residues. V lost 5 bases and J lost 5, with 15 bases in between. The CDR3 nucleotides read TGTGCCAGCAGCAAGGCGGCGGCGGAAACTGAAGCTTTCTTT. This codes for CASSKAAAETEAFF. The full variable domain, with the rest looked up from reference TRBV7-9 and TRBJ1-1, is DTGVSQNPRHKITKRGQNVTFRCDPISEHNRLYWYRQTLGQGPEFLTYFQNEAQLEKSRLLSDRFSAERPKGSFSTLEIQRTEQGDSAMYLCASSKAAAETEAFFGQGTRLTVV.

This clonotype was counted many times. The chain links TRBV18 to TRBJ2-7; the D is unclear. In germline, CDR1 is KGHSH, CDR2 LQKENI. The CDR3 covers 13 residues. V dropped 3 bases and J dropped 0 bases, with 6 bases sitting between them. The CDR3 DNA reads TGTGCCAGCTCACCCCCTGGCTCCTACGAGCAGTACTTC. Its protein product is CASSPPGSYEQYF.